This T cell receptor (beta chain) was observed in a study of CD8+ T cells in alopecia areata. Investigators isolated RNA and reverse transcribed it into cDNA to act as the sequencing template. TCRdb's table, derived via immunoSEQ multiplex PCR, lists solely in-frame clones and lacks some. The sample presents roughly 260,000 clones, none singletons. Findings of the study overall: Compared with normal scalp, lesional scalp had higher clonality and more expanded CD8+ clones.

Markers used for sorting pooled cutaneous lymph node cells were CD4, CD8alpha, NKG2D, NKG2ACE and others. This clone was found a few times. Antigen unknown. The genes are named according to mouse. The read terminates 4 residues before the CDR3 end, so the remaining end is supplied by the germline J gene. Trimming stripped 5 bases from V and 0 bases from J, with 10 bases between. In germline, CDR1 is SGHDT, CDR2 FRDEAV. The CDR3 consists of 14 residues. The sequencing sample was made of CD4+ T cells sorted from a lymph node. The rearrangement links TRBV14 to TRBJ2-5; D gene unclear. The source of this sequence is a C3H/HeJ mouse with alopecia areata. Mouse strain MHC haplotype: H2-k. CDR3 residues: CASSLQINQDTQYF. CDR3 bases read: TGTGCCAGCAGCCTACAGATTAACCAAGAC.